The clone carrying this T cell receptor (beta chain) was seen only a few times. Per germline, CDR1 GTSNPN and CDR2 SVGIG (reference sequence). V was pared by 1 base and J by 5 bases, with 5 bases of the junction left unmatched. The CDR3 has 15 amino acids. The study reverse transcribed the entire isolated RNA, so it sequenced expressed TCRB transcripts. The method was immunoSEQ multiplex PCR; TCRdb's version includes in-frame clones alone and lacks a portion of them. The sample has hundreds of thousands of clones, approximately 28% seen once. The data are from a study of beta chain features in type 1 diabetes.

The sample taken for sequencing was naive CD4+ T cells from blood. V is TRBV30 and J is TRBJ2-1, with 10 bases identical to TRBD2. This clonotype originated in a man younger than 35 in good health. This CDR3 reads CAWSALAGADNEQFF. In DNA form, the CDR3 reads TGTGCCTGGAGTGCCCTAGCGGGAGCCGACAATGAGCAGTTCTTC. Using reference TRBV30 and TRBJ2-1 for the parts outside the CDR3, the full variable domain is SQTIHQWPATLVQPVGSPLSLECTVEGTSNPNLYWYRQAAGRGLQLLFYSVGIGQISSEVPQNLSASRPQDRQFILSSKKLLLSDSGFYLCAWSALAGADNEQFFGPGTRLTVL.